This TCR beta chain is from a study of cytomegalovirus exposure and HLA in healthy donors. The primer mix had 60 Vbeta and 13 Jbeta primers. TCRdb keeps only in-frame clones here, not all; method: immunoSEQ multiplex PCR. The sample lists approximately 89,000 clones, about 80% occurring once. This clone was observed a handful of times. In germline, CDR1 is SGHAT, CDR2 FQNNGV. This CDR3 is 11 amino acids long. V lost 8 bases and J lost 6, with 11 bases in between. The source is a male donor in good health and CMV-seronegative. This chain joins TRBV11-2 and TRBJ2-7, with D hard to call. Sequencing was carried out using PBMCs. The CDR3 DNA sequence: TGTGCCAGCGGAGTCCTCGGCGAGCAGTACTTC. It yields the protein CASGVLGEQYF.